This TCR beta chain comes out of a study of Tregs in tolerant kidney transplant recipients. Overall study context: Mixed chimerism was transient after nonmyeloablative marrow transplants from related graft donors.

Of note for this clone: Antigen unknown.

Sequencing used immunoSEQ multiplex PCR; TCRdb keeps in-frame clones, though not all of them. The repertoire has 55,000 to 80,000 clones, under 98% of them found once; the top ten carry 0.34%. From germline, CDR1 is MNHEY and CDR2 SVGAGI. The CDR3 loop spans 15 amino acids. V was clipped by 2 bases and J by 6 bases; unmatched bases: 9. Study-level results: Tolerant patients' donor-specific Tregs expanded beyond overall Tregs, suggesting antigen-driven growth. Activated donor B cell expansion appeared to reveal the most relevant donor-specific TCRbeta repertoire.

Unstimulated regulatory T cells (CD4+CD25+CD127-), CD4+CD25- non-regulatory cells, CD4 and CD8 cells were FACS-sorted from thawed PBMCs. The origin of this receptor is a human donor who received a combined kidney and bone marrow transplant. The rearrangement uses TRBV6-5 and TRBJ1-2; 7 bases map to TRBD1. Sequenced here: Tregs from blood, sampled before the transplant. CDR3 sequence (DNA): TGTGCCAGCAGTTACGACAGGGACCGTCTCGATGGCTACACCTTC. Its protein is CASSYDRDRLDGYTF.